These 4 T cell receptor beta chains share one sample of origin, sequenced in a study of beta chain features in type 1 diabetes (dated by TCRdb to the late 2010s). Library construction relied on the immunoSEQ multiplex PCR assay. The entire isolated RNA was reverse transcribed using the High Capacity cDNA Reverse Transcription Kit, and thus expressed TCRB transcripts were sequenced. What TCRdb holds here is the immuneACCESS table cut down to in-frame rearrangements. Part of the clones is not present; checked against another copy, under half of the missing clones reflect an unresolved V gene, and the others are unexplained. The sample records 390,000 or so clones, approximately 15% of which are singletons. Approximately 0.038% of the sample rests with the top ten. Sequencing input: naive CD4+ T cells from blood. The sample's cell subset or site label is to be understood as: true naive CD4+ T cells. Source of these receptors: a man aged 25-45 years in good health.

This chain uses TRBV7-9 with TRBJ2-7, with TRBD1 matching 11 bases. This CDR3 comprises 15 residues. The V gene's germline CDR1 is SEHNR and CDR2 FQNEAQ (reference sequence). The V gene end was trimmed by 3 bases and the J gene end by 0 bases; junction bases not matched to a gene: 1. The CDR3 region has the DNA TGTGCCAGCAGCTTTGGGACAGGGGGCTCCTACGAGCAGTACGTC. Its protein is CASSFGTGGSYEQYV.

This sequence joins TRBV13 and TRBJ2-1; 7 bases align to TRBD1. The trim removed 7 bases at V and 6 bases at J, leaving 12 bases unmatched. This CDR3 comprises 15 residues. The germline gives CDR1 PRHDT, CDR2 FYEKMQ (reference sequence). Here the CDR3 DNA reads TGTGCCAGCACCCTCGCCGGGACAGACTTCAATGAGCAGTTCTTC. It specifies CASTLAGTDFNEQFF.

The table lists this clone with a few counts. The CDR3 DNA follows: TGTGCCAGTAGTATGTGGGGCCTCTCCTACGAGCAGTACTTC. Its protein is CASSMWGLSYEQYF. The chain couples TRBV19 to TRBJ2-7, with D possibly being TRBD1 (5 bases). Germline V gene data show CDR1 as LNHDA and CDR2 as SQIVND (reference sequence). V was pared by 3 bases and J by 0 bases, with 9 bases between. The CDR3 extends over 14 amino acids.

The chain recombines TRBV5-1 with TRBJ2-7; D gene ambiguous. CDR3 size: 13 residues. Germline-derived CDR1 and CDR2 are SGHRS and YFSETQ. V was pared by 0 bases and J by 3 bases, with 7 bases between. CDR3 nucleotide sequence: TGCGCCAGCAGCTTGGGTGAGAGCTACGAGCAGTACTTC. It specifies CASSLGESYEQYF.